Presented here are 13 T cell receptor beta chains from one specimen sequenced in a study of tumor-infiltrating lymphocytes in primary liver carcinoma. A constant-region primer primed TCR beta cDNA synthesis from about 0.55 ug of total RNA. Nested multiplex PCR, run for three rounds with slightly modified ARM-PCR, yielded TCR beta libraries. Two initial PCR rounds of around 9 cycles each paired TRBV1-TRBV30 forward primers with a C-beta reverse primer. MiXCR, run by TCRdb on the multiplex PCR reads, gives a single entry per CDR3 protein. This sample has hundreds of thousands of distinct CDR3 sequences, with 65% found just once. RNA isolated from unsorted whole blood supplied the blood RNA, with germline DNA also extracted. What was sequenced was peripheral blood. The receptors were gathered from a man between 35 and 55 years old with primary liver carcinoma and hepatitis B virus infection.

On this clonotype itself: No conserved phenylalanine or tryptophan ends this CDR3, so it is likely a read error. V gene TRBV11-2 combines with J gene TRBJ1-4, with D hard to call. This CDR3 comprises 15 residues. CDR1 and CDR2 from the germline V gene are SGHAT and FQNNGV. Trimming removed 5 bases at V and 7 bases at J, with 17 bases between. The CDR3 loop is CASSIGVRETEKLFL. DNA of the CDR3: TGTGCCAGCAGCATAGGAGTGAGGGAAACTGAAAAACTGTTTCTT.

This clonotype showed up many times. V and J are TRBV29-1 and TRBJ1-1; D is possibly TRBD1 (6 bases). The CDR3 covers 13 residues. In germline, CDR1 is SQVTM, CDR2 ANQGSEA. The V gene lost 4 bases and the J gene lost 3 bases, with 12 bases spanning the gap. The CDR3 DNA sequence: TGCAGCGTTGTGAGCAGGGGAGACACTGAAGCTTTCTTT. Protein product: CSVVSRGDTEAFF.

This clonotype was seen a single time. This may come from a read error, since a much larger clone is one base off. The CDR3 ends on some other residue instead of the conserved phenylalanine or tryptophan, so this is likely a read error. This chain's CDR3 is CASSDLGAYEQYI. For the CDR3, the DNA is TGTGCCAGCAGTGATCTCGGGGCCTACGAGCAGTACATC. The chain has TRBV6-2 or TRBV6-3 and TRBJ2-7; the D gene is possibly TRBD2 (5 bases). With 5 bases removed from V and 2 bases from J, the gap between germline ends came to 10 bases. This CDR3 comprises 13 residues. The germline CDR1 and CDR2 sequences are MNHEY and SVGEGT.

A note on this clonotype: A read error may explain this, as a much larger clone is one base away. The chain links TRBV6-1 to TRBJ2-5, with D perhaps TRBD2 (6 bases). Germline-derived CDR1 and CDR2 are MNHNS and SASEGT. The CDR3 covers 14 residues. V was cut by 1 base and J by 5 bases, with 11 bases left in between. The CDR3 loop is CASSEGIGRETQYF. The CDR3 DNA sequence: TGTGCCAGCAGTGAAGGAATAGGGAGGGAGACCCAGTACTTC.

For this clonotype: This may come from a read error, since a much larger clone is one base off. The chain links TRBV10-3 to TRBJ1-5; D remains ambiguous. The CDR3 extends over 12 amino acids. Per the germline V gene, CDR1 is ENHRY and CDR2 is SYGVKD. Trimming took off 4 bases at V and 11 bases at J, with 12 bases between the two ends. The CDR3 nucleotides read TGTGCCATCAGTGTGGACCGAGCAGCCCAGCATTTT. Translation gives CAISVDRAAQHF.

A remark on this clonotype: A single base separates this from a much larger clone, so it may be a read error. The gene calls are TRBV14 and TRBJ1-4; a weak D match, TRBD1 (6 bases). The CDR3 runs to 15 residues. The germline V gene has CDR1 SGHDN and CDR2 FVKESK. V was trimmed by 7 bases and J by 2 bases, leaving 14 bases between them. This CDR3 reads CASNEIQGTNEKLFF. In DNA form, the CDR3 reads TGTGCCAGCAACGAGATCCAGGGGACTAATGAAAAACTGTTTTTT.

Comment on this clonotype: Just one base apart from a much larger clone, this may be a read error. The J gene is TRBJ2-7, the V gene TRBV6-6; D might be TRBD1 (6 bases). The CDR3 loop spans 14 amino acids. The germline V gene has CDR1 MNHNY and CDR2 SVGAGI (reference sequence). The CDR3 here is CANSLGFTRGEQYF. The DNA for the CDR3 is TGTGCCAACAGTCTGGGCTTCACGAGGGGGGAGCAGTACTTC.

Points on this clonotype: A much larger clone sits a single nucleotide away, making a read error possible. This chain links TRBV4-3 with TRBJ1-2; no clear D gene. Germline V lookup: CDR1 LGHNA, CDR2 YSLEER. The CDR3 is 15 residues long. CDR3 amino acids: CAGSQDATLGYGYTF. CDR3 coding DNA: TGCGCCGGCAGCCAAGATGCCACGCTTGGCTATGGCTACACCTTC.

The chain links TRBV28 to TRBJ2-7; possibly TRBD2 for D (6 bases). In germline, CDR1 is MDHEN, CDR2 SYDVKM. V lost 4 bases and J lost 1, with 17 bases in between. CDR3 length equals 16 residues. The CDR3 loop is CASSSTGTPKSYEQYF. For the CDR3, the DNA is TGTGCCAGCAGTTCTACCGGGACTCCTAAATCCTACGAGCAGTACTTC.

This clonotype showed up just a few times. A read error may explain this, as a much larger clone is one base away. The CDR3 ends on some other residue instead of the conserved phenylalanine or tryptophan, so this is likely a read error. The chain is built from TRBV29-1 and TRBJ2-1; 10 nucleotides match TRBD2. This CDR3 spans 16 amino acids. Germline lookup yields CDR1 SQVTM and CDR2 ANQGSEA. Unmatched junction bases numbered 12, after V lost 3 bases and J lost 7 bases. CDR3 DNA sequence: TGCAGCGTTGAGTTCCAGCGGGAGGGCCTTTTGAATGAGCAGTTCCTC. Its protein product is CSVEFQREGLLNEQFL.

About this clonotype itself: This clone may be a read error of a much larger clone one base away. The chain has TRBV6-1 and TRBJ2-1; no clear D gene. CDR1 is MNHNS and CDR2 is SASEGT in the germline V gene. This CDR3 spans 13 amino acids. Written as DNA, the CDR3 is TGTGCCAGCACAGGCCGGTACTACAATGTGCAGTTCTTC. Residues: CASTGRYYNVQFF.

Concerning this clonotype itself: A single base separates this from a much larger clone, so it may be a read error. The V gene is TRBV12-3 or TRBV12-4, the J gene TRBJ2-7; D is possibly TRBD1 or TRBD2 (5 bases each). Trimming removed 6 bases at V and 7 bases at J, with 22 bases between. This CDR3 region has 15 residues. CDR3 sequence: CASRYTGTKPIEQYF. The CDR3 region has the DNA TGTGCCAGCAGATACACCGGGACGAAACCAATAGAGCAGTACTTC.

A note on this clonotype: A much larger clone lies a single base off, so this may be a read error. The V gene is TRBV10-3, the J gene TRBJ1-2; the D is unclear. The CDR3 length is 12 residues. Per germline, CDR1 ENHRY and CDR2 SYGVKD. In nucleotides, the CDR3 is TGTGCCATCGGTGATCATGGGTATGGCTACACCTTC. Encoded protein: CAIGDHGYGYTF.